This T cell receptor beta chain was captured in a study of shared clonotypes between healthy human individuals. Looking at the study overall: Donor composition was two women and a few men, aged 18 to 49.

Only in-frame clones appear in the TCRdb table, and some are missing; sequencing was by immunoSEQ multiplex PCR. This repertoire shows fewer than 600,000 clones, about 85% found once; its top ten account for under 15%. V lost 5 bases and J lost 2, with 12 bases in between. The CDR3 loop spans 14 amino acids. Germline V CDR1 and CDR2: PRHDT, FYEKMQ (reference sequence). Sequencing was done on a sample of PBMCs. This clonotype was obtained from a woman in her 40s in good health. Some clones in this sample may be carry-over from other donors' samples. The chain has TRBV13 and TRBJ2-5; D remains unclear. CDR3 sequence: CASSPLMGQETQYF. DNA for the CDR3: TGTGCCAGCAGCCCCCTAATGGGGCAAGAGACCCAGTACTTC.